A selection of T cell receptor beta chains follows, all from one sample in a study of blood T cells in healthy people across ages. TCRdb ran MiXCR on the 5' RACE reads and lists one entry per CDR3 protein. The table includes approximately 1.5 million distinct CDR3 sequences, 34% detected once. Sequenced input: blood. The receptors shown here come from a woman in her thirties in good health. Both conserved end residues are part of each CDR3. The order of the fields is J gene, V gene, CDR3 protein.

>TRBJ2-1|TRBV7-2
CASSLTFGLAILGEQFF
>TRBJ2-1|TRBV12-3/TRBV12-4
CASTLGTSGGGEQFF
>-|TRBV28
CASSQYSGTGGYEQYF
>TRBJ2-1|TRBV10-2
CASSDPAGLHEQFF
>TRBJ2-3|TRBV7-2
CASSFDRGSDTQYF
>TRBJ1-6|TRBV2
CASHDGGNSPLHF
>TRBJ2-3|TRBV6-5
CASCLRATTDTQYF
>TRBJ1-2|TRBV15
CATSRDRTGKGPRGYTF
>TRBJ2-5|TRBV24-1
CATSDLIFRKTTQYF
>TRBJ2-6|TRBV5-1
CASSLDSVGAGANVLTF
>TRBJ2-5|TRBV4-1
CASSQDSLAGGLTQYF
>TRBJ2-3|TRBV9
CASSPSGGITDTQYF
>TRBJ2-3|TRBV5-1
CASSFSGRGTDTQYF
>TRBJ2-5|TRBV7-6
CASSPTVRDGRETQYF
>TRBJ2-7|TRBV7-2
CASSVRNEQYF
>TRBJ2-1|TRBV20-1
CSAVTSEYNEQFF
>TRBJ2-1|TRBV7-2
CASSSGLPHYNEQFF
>TRBJ2-7|TRBV6-6
CASSLMGPSSYEQYF
>TRBJ2-3|TRBV9
CASSVAGQGAADTQYF
>TRBJ2-5|TRBV6-1
CASSVRGLAVQTQYF
>TRBJ2-1|TRBV20-1
CSARDLSAGGLHNEQFF
>TRBJ2-3|TRBV3-1
CASSQDKGEYTDTQYF
>TRBJ1-2|TRBV5-1
CASSLWGADYGYTF
>TRBJ2-1|TRBV12-3/TRBV12-4
CASSTSGGAYNEQFF
>TRBJ1-2|TRBV11-2
CASSLGWTDFVGYTF
>TRBJ2-1|TRBV9
CASSGDRGGNEQFF
>TRBJ2-1|TRBV5-1
CANSLGARSNNEQFF
>TRBJ2-1|TRBV10-3
CAISGGQRQANEQFF
>TRBJ1-1|TRBV27
CASSPGRSTEAFF
>TRBJ2-3|TRBV28
CASSLYEGGTRAGGEEDTQYF
>TRBJ2-7|TRBV7-9
CASSSNTPTYEQYF
>TRBJ2-5|TRBV20-1
CSAQSWAAQGAQVPTQETQYF
>TRBJ2-1|TRBV3-1
CASSHGERPYNEQFF
>TRBJ2-1|TRBV4-1
CASSQPMRERTPRFF
>TRBJ2-1|TRBV28
CASSLWGLGNEQFF
>TRBJ2-7|TRBV28
CASSLTPGASYEQYF
>TRBJ2-1|TRBV4-1
CASTKNALAGELNEQFF
>TRBJ2-1|TRBV7-2
CASSLLASSYNEQFF
>TRBJ2-3|TRBV12-3/TRBV12-4
CASSPPFLGPPRDTQYF
>TRBJ2-7|TRBV4-1
CASSLGLAGHSYEQYF
>TRBJ2-1|TRBV10-3
CAVSERSDNEQFF
>TRBJ2-4|TRBV7-2
CASSSRRVENIQYF
>TRBJ1-4|TRBV7-2
CASSPTGGEKLFF
>TRBJ2-1|TRBV29-1
CSVEAQPPCNEQFF
>TRBJ1-5|TRBV29-1
CSVATGGSLSNQPQHF
>TRBJ1-5|TRBV20-1
CNASRDRGFQPQHF
>TRBJ2-3|TRBV20-1
CSASYSGRGDTQYF
>TRBJ2-3|TRBV5-1
CASKSGTDTQYF
>TRBJ2-7|TRBV10-2
CASSELQGAHEQYF